A single sample gave rise to the 24 T cell receptor beta chains below, sequenced in a study of a mutant IDH1 vaccine in newly diagnosed glioma. The time point: week 35, safety follow-up. Vaccination comprised doses that each held 300 ug of mutant IDH1 20-mer peptide, plus topical imiquimod. Which antigens these TCRs recognize remains unknown. TCRdb's table, derived via immunoSEQ multiplex PCR, lists solely in-frame clones and lacks some. The sample has roughly 48,000 clones; 75% to 85% are singletons. The sequencing here drew on PBMCs, taken from a glioma patient whose treatment included an IDH1 peptide vaccine. The receptors shown here come from a man aged 35 to 55 with glioma.

V usage is TRBV29-1 and J usage is TRBJ2-1, with D perhaps matching TRBD2 (6 bases). CDR1 and CDR2 (germline): SQVTM, ANQGSEA. Between the trimmed V and J ends, which lost 3 bases and 9 bases, there was a span of 12 bases. The CDR3 totals 12 residues. The CDR3 nucleotides read TGCAGCGTTGAGGAGGGTTACGCTGAGCAGTTCTTC. Its protein product is CSVEEGYAEQFF.

The chain joins TRBV9 to TRBJ2-1; D possibly corresponds to TRBD2 (5 bases). Germline-derived CDR1 and CDR2 are SGDLS and YYNGEE. Trimming cost V 4 bases and J 9 bases, with 20 bases left between them. The CDR3 is made up of 15 amino acids. The DNA of the CDR3 is TGTGCCAGCAGCACCGGAGGTCTCCGCCATCGTGAGCAGTTCTTC. Protein sequence: CASSTGGLRHREQFF.

The rearrangement joins TRBV11-3 to TRBJ1-1; no clear D. The V gene lost 0 bases and the J gene lost 8 bases, with 4 bases spanning the gap. The CDR3 spans 11 residues. CDR1 is SGHNT, CDR2 YENEEA, per germline. The CDR3 protein is CASSLEREAFF. DNA of the CDR3: TGTGCCAGCAGCTTAGAAAGAGAAGCTTTCTTT.

The genes are TRBV10-2 and TRBJ2-2, with 10 bases aligning to TRBD2. The CDR3 has 14 amino acids. V trimming: 6 bases; J trimming: 4 bases; junction bases outside the gene matches: 2. Germline CDR1 reads WSHSY; CDR2 reads SAAADI. The CDR3 protein is CASSLAGATGELFF. The CDR3 region has the DNA TGCGCCAGCAGCCTAGCGGGAGCCACCGGGGAGCTGTTTTTT.

V is TRBV6-5 and J is TRBJ2-3, with D possibly TRBD1 on 5 matching bases. Trimming shortened V by 6 bases and J by 7 bases, and 17 bases separated the two germline ends. The CDR3 runs 14 residues. Germline CDR1 is MNHEY and CDR2 is SVGAGI. CDR3 DNA sequence: TGTGCCAGCAGCCTAGGACAAGCCGGAAATACGCAGTATTTT. It codes for CASSLGQAGNTQYF.

The chain carries TRBV11-2 and TRBJ2-5, with 7 bases that match TRBD1. Germline CDR1 reads SGHAT; CDR2 reads FQNNGV. The CDR3 totals 15 residues. J gave up 5 bases and V 5 bases, and 11 bases lay outside the gene matches. Here the CDR3 DNA reads TGTGCCAGCAGCCCAAATTCCAGGGGGTGGGAGACCCAGTACTTC. This codes for CASSPNSRGWETQYF.

This clone was seen once. The chain combines TRBV19 with TRBJ1-5; the D gene is possibly TRBD1 (5 bases). CDR3 length equals 12 residues. Germline V gives CDR1 LNHDA, CDR2 SQIVND (reference sequence). V gave up 11 bases and J gave up 6 bases, with 14 bases separating them. The CDR3 protein is CASREGPQPQHF. For the CDR3, the DNA is TGTGCCTCCCGGGAGGGGCCTCAGCCCCAGCATTTT.

This chain connects TRBV20-1 to TRBJ1-1; D is unresolved. V shed 4 bases and J shed 8 bases, with 11 bases lying between them. CDR3 length: 11 residues. Per the germline V gene, CDR1 is DFQATT and CDR2 is SNEGSKA (reference sequence). The CDR3 sequence is CSATEAEEAFF. The CDR3 nucleotides are TGCAGTGCTACCGAAGCGGAAGAAGCTTTCTTT.

This clone has only a few counts. This chain links TRBV15 with TRBJ1-1; 10 bases match TRBD1. The germline gives CDR1 LNHNV, CDR2 YYDKDF (reference sequence). Germline trimming cut 9 bases from V and 5 bases from J; bases unmatched to any gene: 9. CDR3 length: 14 amino acids. CDR3 DNA: TGTGCCACACTTTACCGGGACAGGGGTACTGAAGCTTTCTTT. It encodes CATLYRDRGTEAFF.

The chain couples TRBV5-6 to TRBJ2-7; 8 bases align to TRBD2. Looked up from germline, CDR1 is SGHDT and CDR2 is YYEEEE. With V trimmed by 4 bases and J by 4 bases, 19 bases remained unmatched. The CDR3 length is 18 residues. The CDR3 loop reads CASSGGFSGVAGRYEQYV. CDR3 DNA sequence: TGTGCCAGCAGCGGCGGATTCTCCGGGGTAGCGGGACGGTACGAGCAGTACGTC.

This clone was observed a handful of times. This rearrangement joins TRBV6-1 to TRBJ2-7; 11 bases fit TRBD1. J lost 7 bases, V lost 4 bases, and 6 bases had no gene match. Germline V gene data show CDR1 as MNHNS and CDR2 as SASEGT. CDR3 length: 14 residues. CDR3 sequence reads: CASSGGTGGWEQYF. In DNA form, the CDR3 reads TGTGCCAGCAGTGGAGGGACAGGGGGTTGGGAGCAGTACTTC.

The chain carries TRBV2 and TRBJ2-1, with TRBD2 matching 11 bases. Germline CDR1 SNHLY, CDR2 FYNNEI. The V gene end was trimmed by 5 bases and the J gene end by 10 bases; junction bases not matched to a gene: 7. The CDR3 has 14 amino acids. In DNA, the CDR3 is TGTGCCAGCAGTCGGGGACTAGCGGAGGAGGAGCAGTTCTTC. This encodes CASSRGLAEEEQFF.

The rearrangement joins TRBV6-5 to TRBJ1-5; 8 bases map to TRBD1. This CDR3 spans 14 amino acids. Germline assignment: CDR1 MNHEY and CDR2 SVGAGI. Trimming took 5 bases from V and 9 from J; bases not matched to a gene: 9. Written as DNA, the CDR3 is TGTGCCAGCAGTACCGGGACAGGTGGGTGGCCCCAGCATTTT. It is translated as CASSTGTGGWPQHF.

In its sample, this clone was seen once. The chain combines TRBV4-2 with TRBJ2-1, with no clear D. The CDR3 contains 16 residues. V shed 0 bases and J shed 1 base, with 10 bases lying between them. Germline V gene data show CDR1 as LGHNA and CDR2 as YNFKEQ. The CDR3 DNA follows: TGTGCCAGCAGCCAAGATGGAGCGTGGTCCTACAATGAGCAGTTCTTC. Translating gives CASSQDGAWSYNEQFF.

This clone came up a few times. This rearrangement joins TRBV7-8 to TRBJ1-1, with 9 bases matching TRBD1. This CDR3 is 17 amino acids long. Germline V lookup: CDR1 SGHVS, CDR2 FQNEAQ. The J segment lost 0 bases and the V segment lost 5 bases, leaving 10 bases of the junction unmatched. The CDR3 nucleotides are TGTGCCAGCAGCACCGAGGGACAGGGCCTCATGAACACTGAAGCTTTCTTT. This encodes CASSTEGQGLMNTEAFF. The complete variable domain, with remaining parts taken from reference TRBV7-8 and TRBJ1-1, reads GAGVSQSPRYKVAKRGQDVALRCDPISGHVSLFWYQQALGQGPEFLTYFQNEAQLDKSGLPSDRFFAERPEGSVSTLKIQRTQQEDSAVYLCASSTEGQGLMNTEAFFGQGTRLTVV.

The chain carries TRBV6-5 and TRBJ2-1; no clear D. V was cut by 8 bases and J by 8 bases, with 10 bases left in between. The CDR3 covers 11 residues. Germline V gene lookup returns CDR1 MNHEY and CDR2 SVGAGI. The CDR3: CASFGHYEQFF. CDR3 DNA sequence: TGTGCCAGCTTTGGTCATTATGAGCAGTTCTTC.

The chain recombines TRBV6-5 with TRBJ1-2; 9 positions agree with TRBD1. The germline V gene encodes CDR1 MNHEY and CDR2 SVGAGI. The CDR3 runs to 14 residues. V lost 6 bases to trimming and J lost 6 bases; unmatched junction nucleotides: 8. CDR3 loop: CASSKTGTGNGYTF. CDR3 DNA sequence: TGTGCCAGCAGCAAGACCGGGACAGGGAATGGCTACACCTTC.

The chain carries TRBV29-1 and TRBJ1-1, with 9 bases matching TRBD1. CDR1 and CDR2 (germline): SQVTM, ANQGSEA. The CDR3 totals 11 residues. The junction had 1 base not matched to a gene; V was cut back by 5 bases and J by 6 bases. Here the CDR3 reads CSVTGGAEAFF. The CDR3 region has the DNA TGCAGCGTTACAGGGGGCGCTGAAGCTTTCTTT.

The rearrangement uses TRBV18 and TRBJ2-2, with D possibly TRBD1 on 6 matching bases. This CDR3 is built from 13 residues. CDR1 and CDR2 (germline): KGHSH, LQKENI. V dropped 6 bases and J dropped 6 bases, with 11 bases sitting between them. The CDR3 nucleotides read TGTGCCAGCTCGCAGAACAGGGCCGGGGAGCTGTTTTTT. As protein: CASSQNRAGELFF.

The chain is built from TRBV25-1 and TRBJ1-2; maybe TRBD1 (6 bases). The germline V and J ends were trimmed by 5 bases and 4 bases, with 17 bases remaining between them. There are 15 residues in the CDR3. CDR1 and CDR2 (germline): MGHDK, SYGVNS. The CDR3 region is CASSPRGVMGYGYTF. In DNA form, the CDR3 reads TGTGCCAGCAGTCCTAGGGGGGTGATGGGCTATGGCTACACCTTC.

Only one count was recorded for this clone. The chain is built from TRBV6-1 and TRBJ1-2; 9 nucleotides match TRBD1. Germline V gives CDR1 MNHNS, CDR2 SASEGT. Germline trimming cut 5 bases from V and 7 bases from J; bases unmatched to any gene: 11. The length of the CDR3 is 15 residues. In nucleotides, the CDR3 is TGTGCCAGCAGTACCGGGACAGGGCCCCTGGGTGGCTACACCTTC. Translation: CASSTGTGPLGGYTF.

The chain is built from TRBV4-1 and TRBJ2-3; 10 bases fit TRBD2. Germline V CDR1 and CDR2: MGHRA, YSYEKL. CDR3 length: 14 amino acids. V lost 6 bases and J lost 4; bases outside the gene matches: 4. The CDR3 region is CASRLTSGPDTQYF. CDR3 sequence (DNA): TGCGCCAGCAGGCTGACTAGCGGGCCAGATACGCAGTATTTT.

This clone was picked up many times. The chain uses TRBV28 and TRBJ1-3; tentatively, D is TRBD1 (5 bases). Trimming took 6 bases from V and 0 from J, leaving 12 bases between them. The CDR3 has 15 amino acids. The germline CDR1 and CDR2 sequences are MDHEN and SYDVKM. CDR3 bases: TGTGCCAGCAGGGGGGACCGGAACTCTGGAAACACCATATATTTT. This translates into CASRGDRNSGNTIYF.

The chain carries TRBV5-1 and TRBJ2-1; D uncertain. CDR3 length equals 14 residues. V shed 3 bases and J shed 0 bases, with 7 bases lying between them. Per the germline V gene, CDR1 is SGHRS and CDR2 is YFSETQ. This CDR3 reads CASSSGSSYNEQFF. CDR3 DNA sequence: TGCGCCAGCAGCTCCGGAAGCTCCTACAATGAGCAGTTCTTC. Filled out from reference TRBV5-1 and TRBJ2-1, the complete variable domain reads KAGVTQTPRYLIKTRGQQVTLSCSPISGHRSVSWYQQTPGQGLQFLFEYFSETQRNKGNFPGRFSGRQFSNSRSEMNVSTLELGDSALYLCASSSGSSYNEQFFGPGTRLTVL.